This T cell receptor (beta chain) was captured in a study of radiotherapy plus CTLA-4 blockade in lung cancer. With ipilimumab providing CTLA-4 blockade, focal radiation was administered to patients who had chemo-refractory metastatic non-small-cell lung cancer. Measured with immunoSEQ multiplex PCR; TCRdb has only the in-frame clones, and not every one. Here the sample spans about 97,000 clones, approximately 72% being singletons. The CDR3 extends over 14 amino acids. The V and J ends lost 6 bases and 2 bases respectively, with 12 bases between them. Germline V gene sequence: CDR1 MNHNY, CDR2 SVGAGI (reference sequence).

This TCR was sampled from a human donor with non-small cell lung cancer who had a partial response to radiotherapy plus ipilimumab. Some clones in this sample may be carry-over from other donors' samples. The rearrangement uses TRBV6-6 and TRBJ2-3, with D possibly being TRBD1 (5 bases). The specimen comprised peripheral blood, sampled from a patient treated with radiotherapy plus ipilimumab. CDR3 protein: CASSQDIATDTQYF. The CDR3 DNA reads as TGTGCCAGCAGCCAGGACATAGCCACAGATACGCAGTATTTT.